This note documents a single T cell receptor (beta chain) sequence. The junction and the germline gene differ at one end; a read error may be behind it. Germline V gene sequence: CDR1 SGHAT, CDR2 FQDESV (reference sequence). This CDR3 has 15 amino acids. Repertoires were generated with immunoSEQ multiplex PCR, while TCRdb's copy carries only in-frame clones and drops some. The sample has about 440,000 clones, around 90% seen once. The data are from a study of Ad26.COV2.S vaccination and SARS-CoV-2 variants. Treatment noted: some 20 received Ad26.COV2.S at low or high dose, single or two shots; about 5 received placebo; per-sample allocation not given. Specimens were obtained on day 63 following the first vaccine or placebo injection. The vaccine antigen was prefusion-stabilized Wuhan SARS-CoV-2 spike.

The sequences come from peripheral blood, collected in a trial of Ad26.COV2.S vaccine versus placebo. This clonotype was sampled from a person between 18 and 65 years old who received the Ad26.COV2.S COVID-19 vaccine or a placebo. The chain has TRBV11-1 and TRBJ2-7, with 12 bases fitting TRBD2. CDR3 sequence reads: CASSLAGGPTYEQYF. In nucleotides, the CDR3 is TGTGCCAGCAGCCTAGCGGGAGGGCCCACCTACGAGCAGTACTTC.